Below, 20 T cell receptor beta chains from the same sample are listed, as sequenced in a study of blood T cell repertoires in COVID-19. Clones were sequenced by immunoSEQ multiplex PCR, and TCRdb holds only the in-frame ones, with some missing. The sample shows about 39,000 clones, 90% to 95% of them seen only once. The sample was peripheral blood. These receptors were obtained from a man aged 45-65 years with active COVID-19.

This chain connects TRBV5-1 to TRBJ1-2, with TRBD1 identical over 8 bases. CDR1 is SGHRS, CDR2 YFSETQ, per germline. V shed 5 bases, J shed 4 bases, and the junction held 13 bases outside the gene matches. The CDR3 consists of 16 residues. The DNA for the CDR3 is TGCGCCAGCAGGCCCGGTTACAGGGGGATCAGCTATGGCTACACCTTC. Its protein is CASRPGYRGISYGYTF.

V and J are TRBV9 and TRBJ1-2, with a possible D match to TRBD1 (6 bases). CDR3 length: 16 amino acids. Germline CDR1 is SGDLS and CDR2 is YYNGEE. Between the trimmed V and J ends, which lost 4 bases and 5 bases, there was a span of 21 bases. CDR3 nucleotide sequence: TGTGCCAGCAGCCCAGGACAGCTTGCCTTGGGGTATGGCTACACCTTC. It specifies CASSPGQLALGYGYTF.

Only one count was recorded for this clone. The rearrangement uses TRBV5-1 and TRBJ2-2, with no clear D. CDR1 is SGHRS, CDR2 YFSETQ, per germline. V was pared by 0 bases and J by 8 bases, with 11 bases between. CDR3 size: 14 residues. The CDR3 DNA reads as TGCGCCAGCAGCTTGGCCTTAGCTTCAGGGGAGCTGTTTTTT. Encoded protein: CASSLALASGELFF.

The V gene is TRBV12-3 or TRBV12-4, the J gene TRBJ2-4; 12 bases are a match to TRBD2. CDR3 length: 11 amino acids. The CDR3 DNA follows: TGTGCAGTTGGACTAGCGGGAACACAGTACTTC. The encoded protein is CAVGLAGTQYF.

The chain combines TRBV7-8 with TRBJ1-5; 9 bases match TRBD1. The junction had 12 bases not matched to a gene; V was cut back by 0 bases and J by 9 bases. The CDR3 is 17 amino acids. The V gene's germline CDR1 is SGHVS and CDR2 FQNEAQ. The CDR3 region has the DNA TGTGCCAGCAGCTTAGCGGAACAGGGGGCAGTCTTGCGGCCCCAGCATTTT. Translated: CASSLAEQGAVLRPQHF.

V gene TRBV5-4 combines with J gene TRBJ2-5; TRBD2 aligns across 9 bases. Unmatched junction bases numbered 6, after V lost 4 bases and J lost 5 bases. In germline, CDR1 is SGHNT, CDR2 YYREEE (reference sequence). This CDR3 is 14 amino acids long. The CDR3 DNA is TGTGCCAGCAGCGTTAGCGGGGGTGAGGAGACCCAGTACTTC. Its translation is CASSVSGGEETQYF.

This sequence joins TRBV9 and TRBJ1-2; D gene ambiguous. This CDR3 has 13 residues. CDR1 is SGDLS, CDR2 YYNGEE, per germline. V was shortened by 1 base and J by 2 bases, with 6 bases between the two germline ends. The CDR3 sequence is CASSVLSNYGYTF. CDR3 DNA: TGTGCCAGCAGCGTACTATCAAACTATGGCTACACCTTC.

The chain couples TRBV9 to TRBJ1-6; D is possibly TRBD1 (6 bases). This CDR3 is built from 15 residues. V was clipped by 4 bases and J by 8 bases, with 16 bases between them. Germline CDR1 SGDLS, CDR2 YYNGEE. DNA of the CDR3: TGTGCCAGCAGCCCCCGGTGGGCAGGGGATTCACCCCTCCACTTT. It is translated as CASSPRWAGDSPLHF.

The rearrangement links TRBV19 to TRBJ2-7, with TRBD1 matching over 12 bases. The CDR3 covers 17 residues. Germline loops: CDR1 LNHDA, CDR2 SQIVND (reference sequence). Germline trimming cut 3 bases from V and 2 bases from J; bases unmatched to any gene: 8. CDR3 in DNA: TGTGCCAGTAGTATGTCGGTCGGGACAGGGGGCGCCTACGAGCAGTACTTC. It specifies CASSMSVGTGGAYEQYF. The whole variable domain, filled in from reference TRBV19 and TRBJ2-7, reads DGGITQSPKYLFRKEGQNVTLSCEQNLNHDAMYWYRQDPGQGLRLIYYSQIVNDFQKGDIAEGYSVSREKKESFPLTVTSAQKNPTAFYLCASSMSVGTGGAYEQYFGPGTRLTVT.

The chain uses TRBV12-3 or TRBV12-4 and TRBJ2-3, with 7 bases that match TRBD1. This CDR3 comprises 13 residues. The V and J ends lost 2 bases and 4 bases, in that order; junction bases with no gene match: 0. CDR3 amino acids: CASSLQGADTQYF. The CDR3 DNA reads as TGTGCCAGCAGTTTACAGGGGGCAGATACGCAGTATTTT.

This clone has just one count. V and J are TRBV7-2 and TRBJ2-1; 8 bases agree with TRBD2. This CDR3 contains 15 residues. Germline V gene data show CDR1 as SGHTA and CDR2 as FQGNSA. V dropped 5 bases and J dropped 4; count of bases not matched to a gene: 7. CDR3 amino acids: CASSVLTGGYNEQFF. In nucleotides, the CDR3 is TGTGCCAGCAGCGTTCTGACGGGGGGGTACAATGAGCAGTTCTTC.

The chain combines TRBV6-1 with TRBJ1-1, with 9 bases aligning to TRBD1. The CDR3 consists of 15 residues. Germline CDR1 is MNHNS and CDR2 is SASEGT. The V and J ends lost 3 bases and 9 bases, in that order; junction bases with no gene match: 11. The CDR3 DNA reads TGTGCCAGCAGTGAGACCGACAGGGGGACAGGAAAAGCTTTCTTT. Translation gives CASSETDRGTGKAFF.

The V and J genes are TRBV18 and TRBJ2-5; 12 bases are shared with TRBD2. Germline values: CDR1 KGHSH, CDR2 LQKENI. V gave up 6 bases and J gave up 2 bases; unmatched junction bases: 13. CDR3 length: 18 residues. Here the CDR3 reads CASSRWTSGVPSQETQYF. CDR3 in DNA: TGTGCCAGCTCGCGATGGACTAGCGGGGTCCCCTCACAAGAGACCCAGTACTTC.

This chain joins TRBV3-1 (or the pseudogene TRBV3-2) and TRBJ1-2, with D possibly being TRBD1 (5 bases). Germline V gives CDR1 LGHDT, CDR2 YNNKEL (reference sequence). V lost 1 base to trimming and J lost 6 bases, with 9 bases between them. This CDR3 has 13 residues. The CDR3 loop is CASSQGQTDGYTF. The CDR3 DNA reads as TGTGCCAGCAGCCAAGGACAGACGGATGGCTACACCTTC.

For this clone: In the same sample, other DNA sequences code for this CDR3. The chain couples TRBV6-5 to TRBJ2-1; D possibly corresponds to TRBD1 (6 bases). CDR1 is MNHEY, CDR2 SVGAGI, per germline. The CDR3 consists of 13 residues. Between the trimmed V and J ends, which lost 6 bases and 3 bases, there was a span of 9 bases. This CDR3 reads CASSRDIYNEQFF. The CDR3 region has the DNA TGTGCCAGCAGCCGGGACATCTACAATGAGCAGTTCTTC.

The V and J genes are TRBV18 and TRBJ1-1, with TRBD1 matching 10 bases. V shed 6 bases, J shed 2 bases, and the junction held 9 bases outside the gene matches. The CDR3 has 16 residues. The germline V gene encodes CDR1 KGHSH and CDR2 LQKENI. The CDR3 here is CASSPDRGHINTEAFF. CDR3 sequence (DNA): TGTGCCAGCTCTCCCGACAGGGGGCACATCAACACTGAAGCTTTCTTT.

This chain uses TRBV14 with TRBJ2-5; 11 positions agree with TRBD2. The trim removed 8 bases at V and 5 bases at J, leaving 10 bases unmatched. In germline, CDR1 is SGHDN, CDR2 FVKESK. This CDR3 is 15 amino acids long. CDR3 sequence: CASAPTSGNWETQYF. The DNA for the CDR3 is TGTGCCAGCGCCCCGACTAGCGGGAATTGGGAGACCCAGTACTTC.

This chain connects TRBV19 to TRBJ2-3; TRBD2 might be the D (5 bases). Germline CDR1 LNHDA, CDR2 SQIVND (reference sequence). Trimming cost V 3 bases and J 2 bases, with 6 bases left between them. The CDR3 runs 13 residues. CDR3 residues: CASSIRDTDTQYF. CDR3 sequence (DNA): TGTGCCAGTAGTATCCGGGACACAGATACGCAGTATTTT.

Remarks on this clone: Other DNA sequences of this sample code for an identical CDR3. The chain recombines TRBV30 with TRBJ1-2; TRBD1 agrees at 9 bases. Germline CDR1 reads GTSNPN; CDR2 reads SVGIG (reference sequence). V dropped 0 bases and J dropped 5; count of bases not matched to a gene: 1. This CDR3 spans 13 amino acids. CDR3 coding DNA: TGTGCCTGGAGTGTAGGACAGGGGTATGGCTACACCTTC. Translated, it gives CAWSVGQGYGYTF.

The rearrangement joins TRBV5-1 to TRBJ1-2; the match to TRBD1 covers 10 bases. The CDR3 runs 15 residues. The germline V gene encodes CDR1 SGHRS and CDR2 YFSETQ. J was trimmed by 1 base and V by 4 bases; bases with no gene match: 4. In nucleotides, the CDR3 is TGCGCCAGCAGCCCAGGGACAGGGGTTAACTATGGCTACACCTTC. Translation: CASSPGTGVNYGYTF.